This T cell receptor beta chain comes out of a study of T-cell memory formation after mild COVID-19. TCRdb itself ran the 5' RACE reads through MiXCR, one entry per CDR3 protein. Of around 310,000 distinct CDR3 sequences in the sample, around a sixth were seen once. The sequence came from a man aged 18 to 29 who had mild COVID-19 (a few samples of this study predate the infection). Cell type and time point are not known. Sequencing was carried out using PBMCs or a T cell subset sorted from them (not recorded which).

The CDR3 DNA is TGTGCCAGCAGTGTACAGGGGGCTTTGGAGACCCAGTACTTC. Amino acids: CASSVQGALETQYF. This sequence joins TRBV6-1 and TRBJ2-5; 9 bases are shared with TRBD1. Per the germline V gene, CDR1 is MNHNS and CDR2 is SASEGT. There are 14 residues in the CDR3. The ends lost 4 bases at V and 5 bases at J; junction bases unmatched: 5.